The entry that follows covers one T cell receptor (beta chain) sequence. Its antigen is still unknown. No qualities accompany the bases; no much larger clone lies one base away. V gives up 2 bases and J gives up 2 bases, and the segment between their germline ends measures 8 bases. In the germline V gene, CDR1 corresponds to SGHRS and CDR2 to YFSETQ. Measured from the cysteine to the phenylalanine, the CDR3 is 15 residues long. The sequence is cut down to CDR3 DNA, 45 bases in frame from base 1. These data belong to a study of shared clonotypes between healthy human individuals (dated by TCRdb to 2018 to 2020). Regarding the study in general: The cohort included three men and a couple of women between 18 and 49 years of age. Per donor, three plates each were used for CD4 naive and CD4 memory, two for CD8 naive, and one for CD8 memory. The study deeply sequenced blood TCR repertoires of five healthy adults to estimate repertoire size and the extent of clonotype sharing between individuals. To increase sequencing depth and limit assay-specific biases, different laboratories used diverse techniques to prepare libraries and sequence TCR repertoires. Per donor, leukapheresis produced somewhere between about 0.9 and 9.5 billion PBMCs.

The donors were healthy, HIV-negative adults who had no recently reported acute infections or vaccinations. Every donor was a Caucasian adult residing in Nashville, Tennessee, USA. CD4+ T cells were enriched through magnetic negative selection, after which naive cells were positively selected on CD45RA and the remaining negative fraction served as the memory subset. Blood was collected by leukapheresis, and PBMCs were isolated by Ficoll-Histopaque density gradient centrifugation and then cryopreserved in liquid nitrogen vapor phase. Analytical flow cytometry was used to check the purity and quantity of each magnetically sorted T cell population. From each sorted fraction, genomic DNA was isolated and quantified by UV absorbance on a Nanodrop 2000c. General study outcomes and caveats: Rarefaction of sorted-subset datasets indicated incomplete sequencing despite the large sequencing depth. About 4.5% of naive CD4, more than 3% of naive CD8, 2% to 2.5% of memory CD4, and 0.4% of memory CD8 clonotypes were shared across several donors. Sampling was restricted to blood, and TCR repertoires in tissues likely differ from the TCR repertoires found in blood. Based on pairwise subsampling, the degree of clonotype sharing among donors was expected to be affected by sequencing depth. The genetic and exposure-history diversity represented was limited by the small number of donors. Clonotypes shared by all four sorted-subset donors showed higher generation probabilities than non-shared clonotypes. Larger estimated clonotype richness was generally found for naive subsets than for memory subsets.

Using the deep immunoSEQ assay, TCR CDR3 regions were amplified from genomic DNA by multiplex PCR. Extracted genomic DNA from each cell subset was distributed evenly across all wells of several immunoSEQ 96-well plates, and each plate was treated as a replicate. For sorted subsets, each replicate PCR was loaded with about 0.2 ug genomic DNA, equivalent to roughly 30,000 T cell genomes. Purified libraries were quantified with a Qubit 3.0 fluorometer, sized on a Bioanalyzer 2100, and re-quantified with the KAPA Library Quantification kit. Each immunoSEQ 96-well plate was sequenced on its own single-read 150-cycle Illumina NextSeq 550 flow cell. Turning to the authors' computational methods: Because the immunoSEQ output held only junctional sequences and lacked quality scores, the filtering could not match the filtering applied to full-length reads. Sequences were annotated with PyIR, a Python wrapper for IgBLAST v1.9, and V/J genes and CDR3 were assigned using IMGT germline references. Any read was removed if the V/J assignment was weak (E-value above 1e-6), the CDR3 was missing, or the read contained stop codons, out-of-frame junctions, or ambiguous translated residues. A V3J clonotype was defined by an identical inferred V gene, J gene, and CDR3 amino acid sequence. Percentage overlap between repertoires was calculated by dividing the number of shared unique clonotypes by the size of the smaller repertoire. RTK rarefaction, the Chao1 estimator, and Recon v2.1 estimates of unobserved clonotypes were used to assess repertoire richness. Generation probabilities for all TCRbeta clonotypes obtained by the gDNA method from several donors were computed using OLGA. The source is immuneACCESS, and TCRdb retained only in-frame sequences with V and J called. Part of the clones is not carried over; for the studies checked, unresolved V genes explain less than half of this, and the remainder is unexplained. The DNA was the basis for D and trimming; V, J and clone size are from that table. The table for this sample lists about 2.3 million clones; 92% of them were counted only once. Jointly, the top ten make up 0.3% to 0.45% of the sample.

This chain is built from TRBV5-1 and TRBJ2-6, with no reliable assignment of the D segment. Sequencing input: naive CD4+ T cells from PBMCs. What the cell subset or site label conveys for this sample: CD45RA+ positively selected. The sequence came from a man in his late teens or twenties in good health. Some clones in this sample may be carry-over from other donors' samples. The nucleotides read TGCGCCAGCAGCTTAAGCGTAACTGGGGCCAACGTCCTGACTTTC. It specifies CASSLSVTGANVLTF.